One sample yielded the 11 T cell receptor beta chains listed below, sequenced in a study of blood T cell repertoires in COVID-19. The assay was immunoSEQ multiplex PCR, and TCRdb's table has in-frame clones only and misses some. The sample has 130,000 or so clones; 80% to 90% are singletons. Source material: peripheral blood. The receptors were gathered from a man in his sixties with active or convalescent COVID-19.

As concerns this clone: The DNA is omitted, as the CDR3 cannot be located on it reliably, and the CDR3 follows TCRdb's listing. The CDR3 is CASSSSVRLSYEQYF. The J gene is TRBJ2-7, the V gene TRBV27; the D call TRBD2 from the table was never checked on the DNA. CDR1 and CDR2 (germline): MNHEY, SMNVEV (reference sequence). The CDR3 length equals 15 residues, ends included.

The V and J genes are TRBV7-9 and TRBJ2-1; tentatively, D is TRBD2 (6 bases). The CDR3 spans 14 residues. Germline values: CDR1 SEHNR, CDR2 FQNEAQ (reference sequence). Trimming left V 5 bases short and J 6 bases short, with 14 bases between. In nucleotides, the CDR3 is TGTGCCAGCAGCCCAGTCACTAGCTTCAATGAGCAGTTCTTC. Its translation is CASSPVTSFNEQFF. Full variable domain (rest looked up from reference TRBV7-9 and TRBJ2-1): DTGVSQNPRHKITKRGQNVTFRCDPISEHNRLYWYRQTLGQGPEFLTYFQNEAQLEKSRLLSDRFSAERPKGSFSTLEIQRTEQGDSAMYLCASSPVTSFNEQFFGPGTRLTVL.

The chain recombines TRBV5-1 with TRBJ1-3; 9 nucleotides match TRBD1. J was trimmed by 5 bases and V by 3 bases; bases with no gene match: 3. Germline CDR1 SGHRS, CDR2 YFSETQ. CDR3 size: 14 residues. CDR3 sequence reads: CASSWGTGRNTIYF. CDR3 DNA sequence: TGCGCCAGCAGCTGGGGGACAGGGAGAAACACCATATATTTT.

V and J are TRBV29-1 and TRBJ1-1, with 11 bases fitting TRBD1. J lost 4 bases, V lost 7 bases, and 8 bases had no gene match. The CDR3 sequence is 14 residues long. Looked up from germline, CDR1 is SQVTM and CDR2 is ANQGSEA. CDR3 sequence (DNA): TGCAGCGCACAACTCGGGACAGGGGGCACTGAAGCTTTCTTT. Translated: CSAQLGTGGTEAFF.

The V call is TRBV6-4, the J call TRBJ1-5; 8 nucleotides agree with TRBD1. The CDR3 totals 15 residues. V shed 7 bases, J shed 0 bases, and the junction held 5 bases outside the gene matches. Germline V CDR1 and CDR2: MRHNA, SNTAGT. Here the CDR3 reads CASTETGVSNQPQHF. CDR3 bases: TGTGCCAGCACCGAGACAGGGGTTAGCAATCAGCCCCAGCATTTT.

The chain links TRBV19 to TRBJ2-7; D perhaps matches TRBD2 (6 bases). Germline V gives CDR1 LNHDA, CDR2 SQIVND (reference sequence). The CDR3 spans 14 residues. The V end was cut by 5 bases, the J end by 0 bases, with 11 bases between. The CDR3 sequence: CASSVVGSSYEQYF. CDR3 DNA: TGTGCCAGTAGTGTCGTCGGGAGCTCCTACGAGCAGTACTTC.

V usage is TRBV11-2 and J usage is TRBJ2-1; TRBD2 agrees at 12 bases. Trimming at V came to 4 bases and at J to 1 base, leaving 8 bases not matched to a gene. There are 18 residues in the CDR3. Germline-derived CDR1 and CDR2 are SGHAT and FQNNGV. The CDR3 DNA reads as TGTGCCAGCAGCTCGGGACTAGCGGGCCGGGCGTCCTACAATGAGCAGTTCTTC. This encodes CASSSGLAGRASYNEQFF.

With respect to this clone: One end of the junction does not line up with germline, which may come from a read error. V and J are TRBV14 and TRBJ2-1, with TRBD2 matching over 10 bases. CDR3 length equals 17 residues. Germline V gene data show CDR1 as SGHDN and CDR2 as FVKESK. The CDR3 DNA sequence: TGTGCCAGCAGCGAAGAAGGGACTAGCGTAGTCTACAATGAGCAGTTCTTC. The encoded protein is CASSEEGTSVVYNEQFF. The whole variable domain, filled in from reference TRBV14 and TRBJ2-1, reads EAGVTQFPSHSVIEKGQTVTLRCDPISGHDNLYWYRRVMGKEIKFLLHFVKESKQDESGMPNNRFLAERTGGTYSTLKVQPAELEDSGVYFCASSEEGTSVVYNEQFFGPGTRLTVL.

The V gene is TRBV27, the J gene TRBJ1-5; the D is unclear. The CDR3 is made up of 17 amino acids. Trimming shortened V by 5 bases and J by 0 bases, and 17 bases separated the two germline ends. CDR1 is MNHEY, CDR2 SMNVEV, per germline (reference sequence). CDR3 DNA: TGTGCCAGCAGTCCCCGGGGAGGGCCCTATAGCAATCAGCCCCAGCATTTT. It encodes CASSPRGGPYSNQPQHF.

The J gene is TRBJ2-5, the V gene TRBV18; D possibly corresponds to TRBD2 (6 bases). V was cut by 4 bases and J by 1 base, with 7 bases left in between. In germline, CDR1 is KGHSH, CDR2 LQKENI. The CDR3 loop spans 13 amino acids. CDR3 in amino acids: CASSQGLQETQYF. The CDR3 DNA sequence: TGTGCCAGCTCACAGGGACTCCAAGAGACCCAGTACTTC.

The chain joins TRBV24-1 to TRBJ2-1, with 7 bases matching TRBD2. With V trimmed by 12 bases and J by 8 bases, 15 bases remained unmatched. Germline V gives CDR1 KGHDR, CDR2 SFDVKD. This CDR3 comprises 14 residues. CDR3 nucleotide sequence: TGTGCCTCATCCTATAGCGGGTCCGGGGATGAGCAGTTCTTC. This codes for CASSYSGSGDEQFF.